This T cell receptor beta chain is drawn from a study of T-cell reconstitution after alpha-beta-depleted transplantation in children. Whole-study results and caveats: Some patients' high day-60 TCRbeta diversity was attributed to recipient cells surviving conditioning. Newly made T cells mostly supplied T-cell counts and diversity one year after transplant. Expanded clones from the graft, numbering several hundred, reportedly supplied alpha-beta T cells about two months after transplant.

This clonotype showed up just a few times. The antigen remains unidentified. The CDR3 has 14 residues. Germline assignment: CDR1 SQVTM and CDR2 ANQGSEA. With 6 bases removed from V and 2 bases from J, the gap between germline ends came to 15 bases. Unique molecular identifiers were used to barcode this TCRbeta library. TCRdb re-derived calls from the PCR reads in MiXCR, one entry per CDR3 protein. This table has approximately 980,000 distinct CDR3 sequences, 25% to 35% appearing once. The TCR was taken from a boy in the first two years of life who had a stem cell transplant for SCID, so the T cells may come from the graft donor. The chain has TRBV29-1 and TRBJ2-3, with D perhaps given as TRBD1 or TRBD2 (5 bases each). The source material was PBMCs, mostly from graft donor cells, sampled 360 days after TCRalphabeta/CD19-depleted stem cell transplant. CDR3 residues: CSVEKGRSTDTQYF. CDR3 bases: TGCAGCGTGGAAAAGGGGAGATCCACAGATACGCAGTATTTT.